These T cell receptor beta chains were read from a single sample in a study of Ad26.COV2.S vaccination and SARS-CoV-2 variants. This table comes from immunoSEQ multiplex PCR, and its TCRdb copy is limited to in-frame clones, with some not included. The table lists about 680,000 clones, more than 80% of them singletons. Sequenced here: peripheral blood, sampled in a trial of Ad26.COV2.S vaccine versus placebo. Source of these receptors: a person aged 18-60 years who received the Ad26.COV2.S COVID-19 vaccine or a placebo. Each CDR3 is given with its conserved first and last residue. The D gene is left open where the match is weak. Clone size appears in some rows only: once, few, many, or a class for an expanded clone.

length: 15; size: once; V: TRBV3-1/TRBV3-2; D: TRBD1; J: TRBJ1-2; DNA: TGTGCCAGCAGCCAAGCTCTACAGGGGGACTATGGCTACACCTTC; CDR3: CASSQALQGDYGYTF
length: 15; size: -; V: TRBV27; D: -; J: TRBJ1-5; DNA: TGTGCCAGCAGTTTAGCACAGATGGTCAATCAGCCCCAGCATTTT; CDR3: CASSLAQMVNQPQHF
length: 14; size: -; V: TRBV2; D: -; J: TRBJ2-1; DNA: TGTGCCAGCAGTGAAGTGAGAGGCTACAATGAGCAGTTCTTC; CDR3: CASSEVRGYNEQFF
length: 15; size: -; V: TRBV11-3; D: -; J: TRBJ2-3; DNA: TGTGCCAGCAGCTTGGGGCTCCCTGGCACAGATACGCAGTATTTT; CDR3: CASSLGLPGTDTQYF
length: 15; size: -; V: TRBV7-6; D: -; J: TRBJ1-1; DNA: TGTGCCAGCAGCTTATCGGGAGGGGCGAACACTGAAGCTTTCTTT; CDR3: CASSLSGGANTEAFF
length: 16; size: -; V: TRBV5-8; D: TRBD2; J: TRBJ2-4; DNA: TGTGCCAGCAGCTTGGCTGCGGGGGTAGCCAAAAACATTCAGTACTTC; CDR3: CASSLAAGVAKNIQYF
length: 14; size: -; V: TRBV7-2; D: -; J: TRBJ1-6; DNA: TGTGCCAGCAGCTTAGGACACTATAATTCACCCCTCCACTTT; CDR3: CASSLGHYNSPLHF
length: 15; size: once; V: TRBV25-1; D: TRBD2; J: TRBJ2-3; DNA: TGTGCCAGCACTAAAGCGGGAGGGCCGACAGATACGCAGTATTTT; CDR3: CASTKAGGPTDTQYF
length: 14; size: -; V: TRBV24-1; D: -; J: TRBJ2-7; DNA: TGTGCCACCCTCAGGGATAGCTTGGGCTACGAGCAGTACTTC; CDR3: CATLRDSLGYEQYF
length: 15; size: -; V: TRBV30; D: -; J: TRBJ2-2; DNA: TGTGCCTGGACCCGGCTGGGGGCGGCGGCCGGGGAGCTGTTTTTT; CDR3: CAWTRLGAAAGELFF
length: 12; size: -; V: TRBV6-2/TRBV6-3; D: -; J: TRBJ1-1; DNA: TGTGCCAGCAGCCCCGGCGGGACTGAAGCTTTCTTT; CDR3: CASSPGGTEAFF
length: 15; size: -; V: TRBV29-1; D: TRBD2; J: TRBJ2-7; DNA: TGCAGCGTAGGGGGCGGGCTAGCGGGAGCCTACGAGCAGTACTTC; CDR3: CSVGGGLAGAYEQYF
length: 13; size: -; V: TRBV3-1/TRBV3-2; D: -; J: TRBJ1-1; DNA: TGTGCCAGCAGCCAAGATTCCGGACAGTTGGGTTTCTTT; CDR3: CASSQDSGQLGFF
length: 15; size: -; V: TRBV7-6; D: -; J: TRBJ2-5; DNA: TGTGCCAGCAGCTCTATACAGGGCCGGCAAGAGACCCAGTACTTC; CDR3: CASSSIQGRQETQYF
length: 15; size: -; V: TRBV11-2; D: -; J: TRBJ2-1; DNA: TGTGCCAGCAGCTACTCGGGACGTTACTACAATGAGCAGTTCTTC; CDR3: CASSYSGRYYNEQFF
length: 15; size: -; V: TRBV4-2; D: -; J: TRBJ2-7; DNA: TGTGCCAGCAGCCAAGATTCAGGGAATTCCTACGAGCAGTACTTC; CDR3: CASSQDSGNSYEQYF
length: 13; size: -; V: TRBV29-1; D: -; J: TRBJ1-5; DNA: TGCAGGGGGCCGGGGGCCCCCAATCAGCCCCAGCATTTT; CDR3: CRGPGAPNQPQHF
length: 15; size: -; V: TRBV6-2/TRBV6-3; D: TRBD1; J: TRBJ1-5; DNA: TGTGCCAGCAGTTACGGGACAGGTGGGAATCAGCCCCAGCATTTT; CDR3: CASSYGTGGNQPQHF
length: 11; size: -; V: TRBV6-5; D: -; J: TRBJ2-7; DNA: TGTGCCAGCACGGACGCCTACGAGCAGTACTTC; CDR3: CASTDAYEQYF
length: 14; size: few; V: TRBV11-2; D: -; J: TRBJ2-3; DNA: TGTGCCAGCAGCTTGGGGGGCTGGGCGGATACGCAGTATTTT; CDR3: CASSLGGWADTQYF
length: 15; size: once; V: TRBV6-5; D: -; J: TRBJ1-4; DNA: TGTGCCAGCCGAAGTCACCAAGCAACTAATGAAAAACTGTTTTTT; CDR3: CASRSHQATNEKLFF
length: 14; size: -; V: TRBV30; D: -; J: TRBJ1-1; DNA: TGTGCCTGGAGTGCAGGACAGTTGAACACTGAAGCTTTCTTT; CDR3: CAWSAGQLNTEAFF
length: 12; size: once; V: TRBV12-3/TRBV12-4; D: -; J: TRBJ1-5; DNA: TGTGCCAGCAGTCAACAGGATCAGCCCCAGCATTTT; CDR3: CASSQQDQPQHF
length: 14; size: -; V: TRBV18; D: -; J: TRBJ2-7; DNA: TGTGCCAGCTCCCCCAGTGGGCCGGTACACGAGCAGTACTTC; CDR3: CASSPSGPVHEQYF
length: 14; size: -; V: TRBV19; D: -; J: TRBJ2-1; DNA: TGTGCCAGTAGTATGTCCACGGAGGTCATTGAGCAGTTCTTC; CDR3: CASSMSTEVIEQFF
length: 12; size: -; V: TRBV14; D: -; J: TRBJ2-7; DNA: TGTGCCAGCAGCAGGGGATACTACGAGCAGTACTTC; CDR3: CASSRGYYEQYF
length: 13; size: -; V: TRBV6-2/TRBV6-3; D: -; J: TRBJ1-2; DNA: TGTGCCAGCAGCACGGGCCTCTACTATGGCTACACCTTC; CDR3: CASSTGLYYGYTF
length: 15; size: -; V: TRBV19; D: -; J: TRBJ1-5; DNA: TGTGCCAGTAGTACCCAGTGGGGGGGCAAGGAGCCCCAGCATTTT; CDR3: CASSTQWGGKEPQHF
length: 15; size: -; V: TRBV9; D: -; J: TRBJ2-7; DNA: TGTGCCAGCAGCCCAGGGCCCCGCAGGAGCTACGAGCAGTACTTC; CDR3: CASSPGPRRSYEQYF
length: 14; size: few; V: TRBV3-1/TRBV3-2; D: TRBD1; J: TRBJ1-6; DNA: TGTGCCAGCAGCCTCGACAGGGGGAACTCACCCCTCCACTTT; CDR3: CASSLDRGNSPLHF
length: 16; size: -; V: TRBV10-3; D: -; J: TRBJ2-3; DNA: TGTGCCATCAGTGAGTCAGACAGCGTGACGGGAGATACGCAGTATTTT; CDR3: CAISESDSVTGDTQYF
length: 17; size: -; V: TRBV5-4; D: -; J: TRBJ2-1; DNA: TGTGCCAGCAGCAGAGCACTGCTAGCGTTGTCCTACAATGAGCAGTTCTTC; CDR3: CASSRALLALSYNEQFF
length: 15; size: -; V: TRBV12-5; D: TRBD2; J: TRBJ2-1; DNA: TGTGCTAGTGGTTTCGAACTAGCGGGGATCAATGAGCAGTTCTTC; CDR3: CASGFELAGINEQFF
length: 13; size: -; V: TRBV24-1; D: -; J: TRBJ2-7; DNA: TGTGCCACCAGTGATCCACCCCGAGGGGAGCAGTACTTC; CDR3: CATSDPPRGEQYF
length: 13; size: once; V: TRBV10-3; D: -; J: TRBJ2-3; DNA: TGTGCCGTACTACAGGGATTCACAGATACGCAGTATTTT; CDR3: CAVLQGFTDTQYF
length: 17; size: -; V: TRBV18; D: TRBD1; J: TRBJ1-2; DNA: TGTGCCAGCTCACCATTCGGGCCGACAGGGCATAGCTATGGCTACACCTTC; CDR3: CASSPFGPTGHSYGYTF
length: 15; size: -; V: TRBV4-2; D: -; J: TRBJ1-3; DNA: TGTGCCAGCAGGGCAGGGGCACACTCTGGAAACACCATATATTTT; CDR3: CASRAGAHSGNTIYF
length: 16; size: -; V: TRBV3-1/TRBV3-2; D: -; J: TRBJ2-3; DNA: TGTGCCAGCAGCCAAGAAACCACCATAGAAACAGATACGCAGTATTTT; CDR3: CASSQETTIETDTQYF
length: 17; size: -; V: TRBV9; D: TRBD1; J: TRBJ1-5; DNA: TGTGCCAGCAGCGGAGGGGCAGGGACAGGCGTAAATCAGCCCCAGCATTTT; CDR3: CASSGGAGTGVNQPQHF
length: 15; size: once; V: TRBV14; D: -; J: TRBJ2-7; DNA: TGTGCCAGCAGCCTAGGCATTCTCGGCAGCTACGAGCAGTACTTC; CDR3: CASSLGILGSYEQYF
length: 13; size: -; V: TRBV10-3; D: -; J: TRBJ1-5; DNA: TGTGCCATCACTCCAGATAGCAATCAGCCCCAGCATTTT; CDR3: CAITPDSNQPQHF
length: 14; size: few; V: TRBV15; D: -; J: TRBJ1-4; DNA: TGTGCCACCAGCAGGGGATTGGGGAATGAAAAACTGTTTTTT; CDR3: CATSRGLGNEKLFF
length: 13; size: -; V: TRBV7-9; D: -; J: TRBJ1-1; DNA: TGTGCCAGCACCCCCGGGGGGAACACTGAAGCTTTCTTT; CDR3: CASTPGGNTEAFF
length: 16; size: -; V: TRBV7-9; D: -; J: TRBJ2-2; DNA: TGTGCCAGCAGCTTAGCGGTAATAGCTGGGGCCGGGGAGCTGTTTTTT; CDR3: CASSLAVIAGAGELFF
length: 13; size: -; V: TRBV10-3; D: TRBD1; J: TRBJ2-1; DNA: TGTGCCATCAGCCAGGACAGGACGAATGAGCAGTTCTTC; CDR3: CAISQDRTNEQFF
length: 16; size: -; V: TRBV6-1; D: -; J: TRBJ2-6; DNA: TGTGCCAGCAGTGACTTCGGACCGGAAGGGGCCAACGTCCTGACTTTC; CDR3: CASSDFGPEGANVLTF
length: 18; size: -; V: TRBV15; D: TRBD2; J: TRBJ2-1; DNA: TGTGCCACCAGCAGAGATAGGGCTAGCGGGAGGGCCCGAAATGAGCAGTTCTTC; CDR3: CATSRDRASGRARNEQFF
length: 15; size: -; V: TRBV6-5; D: -; J: TRBJ1-3; DNA: TGTGCCAGCACCTACGACGGGAGCTCTGGAAACACCATATATTTT; CDR3: CASTYDGSSGNTIYF
length: 14; size: -; V: TRBV19; D: TRBD1; J: TRBJ1-2; DNA: TGTGCCAGTAGCCAGGACAGGTTGAACTATGGCTACACTTTC; CDR3: CASSQDRLNYGYTF
length: 16; size: -; V: TRBV7-2; D: -; J: TRBJ2-2; DNA: TGTGCCAGCAGCTTAGTCCGGGGACTCGACACCGGGGAGCTGTTTTTT; CDR3: CASSLVRGLDTGELFF